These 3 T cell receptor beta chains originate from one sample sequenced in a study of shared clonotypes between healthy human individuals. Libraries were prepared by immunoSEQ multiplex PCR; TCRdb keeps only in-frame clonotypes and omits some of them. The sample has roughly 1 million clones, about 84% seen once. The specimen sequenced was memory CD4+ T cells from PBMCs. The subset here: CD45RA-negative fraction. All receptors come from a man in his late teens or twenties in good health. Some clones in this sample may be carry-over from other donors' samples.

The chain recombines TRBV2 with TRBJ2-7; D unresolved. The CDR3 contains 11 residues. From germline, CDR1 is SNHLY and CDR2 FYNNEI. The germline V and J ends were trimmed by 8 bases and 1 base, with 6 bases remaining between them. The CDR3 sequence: CASATSYEQYF. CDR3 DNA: TGTGCCAGCGCTACATCCTACGAGCAGTACTTC.

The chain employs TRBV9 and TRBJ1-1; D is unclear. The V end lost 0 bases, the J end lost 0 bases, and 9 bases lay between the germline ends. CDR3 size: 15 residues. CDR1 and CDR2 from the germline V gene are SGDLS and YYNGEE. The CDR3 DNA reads TGTGCCAGCAGCGTAGTGCCGGCCTTGAACACTGAAGCTTTCTTT. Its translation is CASSVVPALNTEAFF. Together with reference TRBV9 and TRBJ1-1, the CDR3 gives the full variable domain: DSGVTQTPKHLITATGQRVTLRCSPRSGDLSVYWYQQSLDQGLQFLIQYYNGEERAKGNILERFSAQQFPDLHSELNLSSLELGDSALYFCASSVVPALNTEAFFGQGTRLTVV.

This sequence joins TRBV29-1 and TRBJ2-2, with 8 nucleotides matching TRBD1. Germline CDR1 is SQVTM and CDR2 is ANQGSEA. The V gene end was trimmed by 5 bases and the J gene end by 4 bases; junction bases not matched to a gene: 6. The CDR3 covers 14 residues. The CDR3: CSVRDGTGTGELFF. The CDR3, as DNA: TGCAGCGTTCGAGACGGGACAGGCACCGGGGAGCTGTTTTTT.